One and the same sample provided the 10 T cell receptor beta chains below, sequenced in a study of blood T cells in healthy people across ages. Primed by a sample-barcoded 5' primer and a J-beta primer mix, a second PCR proceeded for roughly 7 to 12 cycles. TCRdb recomputed calls from the 5' RACE reads with MiXCR, one row per CDR3 protein. The sample yields around 600,000 distinct CDR3 sequences, around 48% seen once. Sequenced sample: blood. These receptors were taken from an elderly man in good health.

V gene TRBV20-1 combines with J gene TRBJ2-1, with 8 bases matching TRBD2. Per the germline V gene, CDR1 is DFQATT and CDR2 is SNEGSKA (reference sequence). The length of the CDR3 is 16 residues. With 5 bases clipped from V and 4 bases from J, the junction kept 13 bases outside the gene matches. This CDR3 reads CSAPTGGLGGYNEQFF. In nucleotides, the CDR3 is TGCAGTGCTCCCACCGGGGGACTAGGGGGGTACAATGAGCAGTTCTTC.

In this sample, this clonotype turned up many times. The chain joins TRBV6-5 to TRBJ1-1; D is undetermined. The CDR3 runs to 14 residues. Germline CDR1 reads MNHEY; CDR2 reads SVGAGI. V shed 7 bases and J shed 6 bases, with 18 bases lying between them. As DNA, the CDR3 is TGTGCCAGCACTCCTGGTACGGGCTGGGCTGAAGCTTTCTTT. As protein: CASTPGTGWAEAFF.

The chain links TRBV6-2 or TRBV6-3 to TRBJ2-6, with 8 bases matching TRBD1. V trimming: 7 bases; J trimming: 0 bases; junction bases outside the gene matches: 5. In germline, CDR1 is MNHEY, CDR2 SVGEGT. The CDR3 has 16 residues. The CDR3 protein is CASKTGQASGANVLTF. The CDR3 DNA reads as TGTGCCAGCAAGACGGGACAGGCCTCTGGGGCCAACGTCCTGACTTTC.

The rearrangement links TRBV6-2 or TRBV6-3 to TRBJ2-4; tentative D call: TRBD1 (6 bases). The CDR3 covers 14 residues. Trimming took off 6 bases at V and 7 bases at J, with 16 bases between the two ends. CDR1 is MNHEY, CDR2 SVGEGT, per germline. The CDR3 DNA reads as TGTGCCAGCAGATACGGACAGAGAAGGAACATTCAGTACTTC. It is translated as CASRYGQRRNIQYF.

This clonotype has a handful of counts. The V gene is TRBV7-2, the J gene TRBJ2-1; the match to TRBD2 covers 7 bases. Trimming at V came to 4 bases and at J to 0 bases, leaving 3 bases not matched to a gene. The CDR3 extends over 15 amino acids. The germline gives CDR1 SGHTA, CDR2 FQGNSA. CDR3 in amino acids: CASSSSGNSYNEQFF. The CDR3 bases are TGTGCCAGCAGCTCCAGCGGGAACTCCTACAATGAGCAGTTCTTC.

This clonotype occurred a few times. This chain joins TRBV6-5 and TRBJ2-7; 8 bases map to TRBD1. J gave up 7 bases and V 6 bases, and 11 bases lay outside the gene matches. CDR1 is MNHEY, CDR2 SVGAGI, per germline. This CDR3 is 14 amino acids long. CDR3 bases: TGTGCCAGCAGGCTGGACAGGGAAAAAAATGAGCAGTACTTC. This encodes CASRLDREKNEQYF.

The rearrangement uses TRBV4-2 and TRBJ2-5; D is unresolved. V lost 1 base, J lost 4 bases, and 7 bases lay in between. There are 13 residues in the CDR3. Germline lookup yields CDR1 LGHNA and CDR2 YNFKEQ. The CDR3 protein is CASSQVIRETQYF. The CDR3 nucleotides read TGTGCCAGCAGCCAAGTTATCCGAGAGACCCAGTACTTC.

This clonotype was counted between two and nine times. V gene TRBV4-3 combines with J gene TRBJ2-1, with D hard to call. Trimming stripped 1 base from V and 0 bases from J, with 10 bases between. This CDR3 region has 16 residues. Germline CDR1 and CDR2: LGHNA and YSLEER. CDR3 region: CASSQAISGSYNEQFF. CDR3 DNA: TGCGCCAGCAGCCAAGCGATATCTGGCTCCTACAATGAGCAGTTCTTC.

This clonotype has only a few counts. The CDR3 sequence is CASSEAHKRSPLHF. In DNA form, the CDR3 reads TGTGCCAGCAGTGAAGCCCATAAGAGGTCACCCCTCCACTTT. This chain joins TRBV2 and TRBJ1-6; D gene uncertain. The germline V gene has CDR1 SNHLY and CDR2 FYNNEI. Trimming removed 0 bases from V and 10 bases from J, with 10 bases in between. The CDR3 extends over 14 amino acids.

The rearrangement links TRBV5-6 to TRBJ2-3; 10 positions agree with TRBD1. The ends lost 4 bases at V and 6 bases at J; junction bases unmatched: 5. The CDR3 covers 14 residues. Germline values: CDR1 SGHDT, CDR2 YYEEEE. CDR3 DNA sequence: TGTGCCAGCAGCCAGACAGGGGGCATCGATACGCAGTATTTT. Protein product: CASSQTGGIDTQYF.